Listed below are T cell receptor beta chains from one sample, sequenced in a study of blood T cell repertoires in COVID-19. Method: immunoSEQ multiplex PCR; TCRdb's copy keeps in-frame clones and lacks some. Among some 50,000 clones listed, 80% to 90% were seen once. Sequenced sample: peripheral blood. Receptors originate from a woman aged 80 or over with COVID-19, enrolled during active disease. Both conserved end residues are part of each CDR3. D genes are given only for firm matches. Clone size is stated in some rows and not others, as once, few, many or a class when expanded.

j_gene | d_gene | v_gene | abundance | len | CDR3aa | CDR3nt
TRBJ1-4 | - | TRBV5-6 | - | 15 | CASSLDGGFREKLFF | TGTGCCAGCAGCTTGGACGGAGGCTTCCGGGAAAAACTGTTTTTT
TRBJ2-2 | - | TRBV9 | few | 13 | CASSLFVTGELFF | TGTGCCAGCAGCCTTTTTGTCACCGGGGAGCTGTTTTTT
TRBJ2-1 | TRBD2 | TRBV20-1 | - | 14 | CSASSGGFRNEQFF | TGCAGTGCTAGTTCCGGGGGGTTTCGGAATGAGCAGTTCTTC
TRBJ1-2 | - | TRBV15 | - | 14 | CATSSQGGGRGYTF | TGTGCCACCAGCTCCCAAGGGGGAGGGAGAGGCTACACCTTC
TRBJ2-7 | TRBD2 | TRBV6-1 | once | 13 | CASREDIAGQQYF | TGTGCCAGCAGGGAAGATATAGCGGGACAGCAGTACTTC
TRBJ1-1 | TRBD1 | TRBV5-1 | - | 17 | CASSGGTGDGPNTEAFF | TGCGCCAGCAGCGGAGGGACAGGGGATGGTCCGAACACTGAAGCTTTCTTT
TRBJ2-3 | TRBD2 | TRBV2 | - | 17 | CASSVSGRWGVTDTQYF | TGTGCCAGCAGTGTAAGCGGGAGGTGGGGTGTCACAGATACGCAGTATTTT
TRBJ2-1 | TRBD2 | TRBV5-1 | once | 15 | CASSLGGGRVNEQFF | TGCGCCAGCAGCTTGGGGGGCGGGAGGGTCAATGAGCAGTTCTTC
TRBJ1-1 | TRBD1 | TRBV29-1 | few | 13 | CSVTTGTGTEAFF | TGCAGCGTAACGACAGGGACGGGCACTGAAGCTTTCTTT
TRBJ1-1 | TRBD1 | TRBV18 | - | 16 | CASSHTAGQGLTEAFF | TGTGCCAGCTCTCACACCGCGGGACAGGGGTTGACTGAAGCTTTCTTT
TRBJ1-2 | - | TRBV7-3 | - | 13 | CASSRGGDYRYTF | TGTGCCAGCAGCAGGGGGGGAGACTATCGCTACACCTTC
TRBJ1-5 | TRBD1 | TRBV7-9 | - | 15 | CASAGTGGFNQPQHF | TGTGCCAGCGCCGGGACAGGGGGTTTCAATCAGCCCCAGCATTTT
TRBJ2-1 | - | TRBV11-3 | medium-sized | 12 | CASSLDEGEQFF | TGTGCCAGCAGCTTAGACGAGGGTGAGCAGTTCTTC
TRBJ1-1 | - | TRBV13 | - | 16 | CASSLALWQRNTEAFF | TGTGCCAGCAGCTTAGCCTTATGGCAGCGTAACACTGAAGCTTTCTTT
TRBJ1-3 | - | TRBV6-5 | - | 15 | CASSYLGHSGNTIYF | TGTGCCAGCAGTTACCTGGGCCACTCTGGAAACACCATATATTTT
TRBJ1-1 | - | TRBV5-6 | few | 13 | CASSLDRDTEAFF | TGTGCCAGCAGCCTTGACAGAGACACTGAAGCTTTCTTT
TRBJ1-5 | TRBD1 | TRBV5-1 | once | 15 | CASSLGGTGREPQHF | TGCGCCAGCAGCTTGGGAGGGACAGGGAGAGAGCCCCAGCATTTT
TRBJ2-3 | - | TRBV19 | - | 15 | CASSQIHSNTDTQYF | TGTGCCAGTAGTCAGATACATTCGAACACAGATACGCAGTATTTT
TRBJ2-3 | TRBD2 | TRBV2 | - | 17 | CASQEGTSGRASDTQYF | TGTGCCAGCCAAGAGGGGACTAGCGGGAGGGCTTCAGATACGCAGTATTTT
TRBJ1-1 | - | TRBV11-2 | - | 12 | CASSPEGREAFF | TGTGCCAGCAGCCCTGAGGGCCGCGAAGCTTTCTTT
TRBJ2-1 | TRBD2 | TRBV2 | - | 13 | CASTGTSGMSPFF | TGTGCCAGCACCGGGACTAGCGGGATGTCTCCGTTCTTC
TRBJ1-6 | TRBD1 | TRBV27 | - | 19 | CASSVFGTGDWGYNSPLHF | TGTGCCAGCAGTGTGTTCGGGACAGGGGACTGGGGCTATAATTCACCCCTCCACTTT
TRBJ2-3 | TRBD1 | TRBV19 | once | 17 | CASSFRLPGQGPDTQYF | TGTGCCAGTAGCTTTCGGCTTCCGGGACAGGGACCAGATACGCAGTATTTT
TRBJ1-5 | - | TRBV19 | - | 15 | CASSSYSGSNQPQHF | TGTGCCAGTAGCTCTTACAGTGGTAGCAATCAGCCCCAGCATTTT
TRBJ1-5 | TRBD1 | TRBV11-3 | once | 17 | CASSTDRGLLRNQPQHF | TGTGCCAGCAGCACTGACAGGGGCCTTTTAAGGAATCAGCCCCAGCATTTT
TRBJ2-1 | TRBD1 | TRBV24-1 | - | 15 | CATSDPGQVYNEQFF | TGTGCCACCAGTGATCCGGGACAGGTTTACAATGAGCAGTTCTTC
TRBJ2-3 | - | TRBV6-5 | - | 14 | CASSSPRTTDTQYF | TGTGCCAGCAGTTCACCCAGAACCACAGATACGCAGTATTTT
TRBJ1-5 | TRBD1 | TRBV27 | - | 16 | CASSSLTGGNNQPQHF | TGTGCCAGCAGTTCCTTGACAGGGGGAAACAATCAGCCCCAGCATTTT
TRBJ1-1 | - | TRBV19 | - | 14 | CASSIRGLSTEAFF | TGTGCCAGTAGTATTCGGGGTCTCTCGACTGAAGCTTTCTTT
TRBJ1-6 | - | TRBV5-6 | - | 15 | CASSFLRLATSPLHF | TGTGCCAGCAGCTTTTTGCGGCTAGCGACTTCACCCCTCCACTTT
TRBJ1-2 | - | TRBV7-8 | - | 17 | CASSLTAGAINNYGYTF | TGTGCCAGCAGCTTAACTGCAGGCGCCATTAATAACTATGGCTACACCTTC
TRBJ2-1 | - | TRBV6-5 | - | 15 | CASGTTSRGHNEQFF | TGTGCCAGCGGGACGACTAGTCGGGGACACAATGAGCAGTTCTTC
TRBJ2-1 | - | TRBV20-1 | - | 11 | CSWVRPNEQFF | TGCAGTTGGGTGCGGCCCAATGAGCAGTTCTTC
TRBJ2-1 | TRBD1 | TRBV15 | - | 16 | CAASRPFQTGANEQFF | TGTGCCGCCAGCAGACCCTTCCAGACAGGGGCTAATGAGCAGTTCTTC
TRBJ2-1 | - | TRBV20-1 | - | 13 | CSASGGGYNEQFF | TGCAGTGCTAGTGGCGGTGGCTACAATGAGCAGTTCTTC
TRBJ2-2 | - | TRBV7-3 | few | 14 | CASSLSGQTGELFF | TGTGCCAGCAGCTTATCTGGGCAAACCGGGGAGCTGTTTTTT
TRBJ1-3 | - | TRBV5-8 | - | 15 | CASSLDRSSGNTIYF | TGTGCCAGCAGCTTGGACAGGAGCTCTGGAAACACCATATATTTT
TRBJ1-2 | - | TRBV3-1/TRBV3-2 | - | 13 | CASSQDSRYGYTF | TGTGCCAGCAGCCAAGATTCGCGTTATGGCTACACCTTC
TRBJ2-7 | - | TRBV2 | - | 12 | CASSGGGLEQYF | TGTGCCAGCAGTGGCGGCGGGCTCGAGCAGTACTTC
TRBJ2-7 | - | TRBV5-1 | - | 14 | CASSPDRPTYEQYF | TGCGCCAGCAGCCCGGACAGACCTACGTACGAGCAGTACTTC
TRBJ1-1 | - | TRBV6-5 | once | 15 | CASAWGPDRRAEAFF | TGTGCCAGCGCCTGGGGGCCCGACAGGAGAGCCGAAGCTTTCTTT
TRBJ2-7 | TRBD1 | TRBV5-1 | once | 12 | CASSWTGDEQYF | TGCGCCAGCAGCTGGACAGGGGACGAGCAGTACTTC
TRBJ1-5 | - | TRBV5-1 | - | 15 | CASSLEEHSNQPQHF | TGCGCCAGCAGCTTGGAAGAACATAGCAATCAGCCCCAGCATTTT
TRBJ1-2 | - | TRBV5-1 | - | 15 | CASSLGSLPPFGYTF | TGCGCCAGCAGCTTGGGGAGTCTCCCACCGTTTGGCTACACCTTC
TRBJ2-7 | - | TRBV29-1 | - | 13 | CSVEFREPYEQYF | TGCAGCGTTGAGTTCAGGGAACCCTACGAGCAGTACTTC
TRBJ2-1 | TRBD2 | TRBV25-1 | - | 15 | CASRGLAERGNEQFF | TGTGCCAGCAGGGGACTAGCGGAAAGGGGGAATGAGCAGTTCTTC
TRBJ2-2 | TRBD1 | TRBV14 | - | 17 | CASSPIGTAINTGELFF | TGTGCCAGCAGCCCCATCGGGACAGCCATAAACACCGGGGAGCTGTTTTTT
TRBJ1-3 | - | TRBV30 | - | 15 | CASGGRYLSGNTIYF | TGTGCCTCGGGGGGGCGCTACCTATCTGGAAACACCATATATTTT
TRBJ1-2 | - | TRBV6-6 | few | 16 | CASRQIRTTLGYGYTF | TGTGCCAGCAGGCAAATAAGGACAACACTTGGCTATGGCTACACCTTC
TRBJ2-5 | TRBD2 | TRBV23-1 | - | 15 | CASSQQRGQPETQYF | TGCGCCAGCAGTCAACAGCGGGGGCAGCCCGAGACCCAGTACTTC
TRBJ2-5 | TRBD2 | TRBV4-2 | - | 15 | CASSPTTGGRETQYF | TGTGCCAGCAGCCCCACTACGGGGGGGCGGGAGACCCAGTACTTC
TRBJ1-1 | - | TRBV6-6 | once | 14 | CASNLETGNTEAFF | TGTGCCAGCAACCTCGAGACAGGGAACACTGAAGCTTTCTTT